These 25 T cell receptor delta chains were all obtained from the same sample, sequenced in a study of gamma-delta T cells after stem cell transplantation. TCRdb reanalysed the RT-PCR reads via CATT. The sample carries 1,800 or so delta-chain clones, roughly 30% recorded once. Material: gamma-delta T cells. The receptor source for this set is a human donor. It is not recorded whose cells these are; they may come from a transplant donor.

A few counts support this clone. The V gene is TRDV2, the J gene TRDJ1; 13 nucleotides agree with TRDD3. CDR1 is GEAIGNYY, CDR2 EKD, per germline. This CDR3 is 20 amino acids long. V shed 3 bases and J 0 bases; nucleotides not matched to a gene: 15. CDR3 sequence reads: CACDPLLGDTKTHHTDKLIF. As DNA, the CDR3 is TGTGCCTGTGACCCATTACTGGGGGATACGAAAACGCATCACACCGATAAACTCATCTTT.

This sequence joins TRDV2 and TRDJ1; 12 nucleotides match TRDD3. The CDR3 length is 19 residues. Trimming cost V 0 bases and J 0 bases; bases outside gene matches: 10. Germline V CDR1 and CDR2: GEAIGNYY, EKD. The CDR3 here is CACDTVSTGGYPHTDKLIF. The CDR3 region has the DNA TGTGCCTGTGACACCGTAAGTACTGGGGGATACCCCCACACCGATAAACTCATCTTT.

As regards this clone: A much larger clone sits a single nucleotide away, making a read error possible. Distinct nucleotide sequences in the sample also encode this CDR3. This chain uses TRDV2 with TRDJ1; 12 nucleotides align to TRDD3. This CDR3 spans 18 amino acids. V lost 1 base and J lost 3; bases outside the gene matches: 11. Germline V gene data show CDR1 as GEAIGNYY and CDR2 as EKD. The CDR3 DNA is TGTGCCTGTGACACTCTGGGGGATACGCGGGCAGTGTCCGATAAACTCATCTTT. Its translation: CACDTLGDTRAVSDKLIF.

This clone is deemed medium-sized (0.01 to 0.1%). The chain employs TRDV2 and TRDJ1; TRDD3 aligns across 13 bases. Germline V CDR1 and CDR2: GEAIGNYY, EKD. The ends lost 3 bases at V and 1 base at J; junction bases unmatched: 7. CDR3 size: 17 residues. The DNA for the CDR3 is TGTGCCTGTGACCCCCTACTGGGGGATACGCGCACCGATAAACTCATCTTT. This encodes CACDPLLGDTRTDKLIF.

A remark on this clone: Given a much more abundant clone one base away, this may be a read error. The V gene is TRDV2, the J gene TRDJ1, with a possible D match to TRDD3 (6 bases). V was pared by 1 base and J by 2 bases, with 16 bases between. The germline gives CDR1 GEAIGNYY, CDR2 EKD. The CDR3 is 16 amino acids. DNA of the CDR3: TGTGCCTGTGACACGGTGGGGGCTACTGAGACCGATAAACTCATCTTT. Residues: CACDTVGATETDKLIF.

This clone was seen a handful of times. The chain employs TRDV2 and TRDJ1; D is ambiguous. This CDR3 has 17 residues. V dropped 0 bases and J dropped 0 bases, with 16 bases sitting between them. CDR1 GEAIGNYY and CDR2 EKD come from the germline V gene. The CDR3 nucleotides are TGTGCCTGTGACACCGTGTCCCTAAGGGCTGACACCGATAAACTCATCTTT. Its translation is CACDTVSLRADTDKLIF.

The CDR3 DNA sequence: TGTGCCTGTGACACTCTGGGGGATACGCAAGTCCCCGATAAACTCATCTTT. Protein product: CACDTLGDTQVPDKLIF. This chain connects TRDV2 to TRDJ1, with 12 positions matching TRDD3. The CDR3 is made up of 17 amino acids. Germline CDR1 reads GEAIGNYY; CDR2 reads EKD. V was pared by 1 base and J by 3 bases, with 8 bases of the junction left unmatched.

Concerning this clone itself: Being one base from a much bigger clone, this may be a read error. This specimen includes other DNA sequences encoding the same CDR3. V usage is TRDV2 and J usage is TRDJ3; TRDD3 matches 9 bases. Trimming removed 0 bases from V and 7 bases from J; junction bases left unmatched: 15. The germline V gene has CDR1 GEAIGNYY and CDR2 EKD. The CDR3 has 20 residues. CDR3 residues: CACDTVVGDKAPGDTRQMFF. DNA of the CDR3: TGTGCCTGTGACACCGTGGTGGGGGATAAGGCGCCTGGTGACACCCGACAGATGTTTTTC.

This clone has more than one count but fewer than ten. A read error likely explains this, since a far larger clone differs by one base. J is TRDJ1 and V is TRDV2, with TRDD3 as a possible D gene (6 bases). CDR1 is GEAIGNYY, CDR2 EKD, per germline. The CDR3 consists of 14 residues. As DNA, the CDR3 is TGTGCCTGTGACACCGTACTGGGCAACGATAAACTCACCTTT. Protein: CACDTVLGNDKLTF.

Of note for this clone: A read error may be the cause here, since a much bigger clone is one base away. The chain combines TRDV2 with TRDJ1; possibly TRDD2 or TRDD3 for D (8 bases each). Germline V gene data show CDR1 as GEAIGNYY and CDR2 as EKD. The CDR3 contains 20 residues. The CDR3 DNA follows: TGTGCCTGTGACACCCTTCCTACGGTACTGGGGGCTTCTAACACCGATACACTCATCTTT. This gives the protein CACDTLPTVLGASNTDTLIF.

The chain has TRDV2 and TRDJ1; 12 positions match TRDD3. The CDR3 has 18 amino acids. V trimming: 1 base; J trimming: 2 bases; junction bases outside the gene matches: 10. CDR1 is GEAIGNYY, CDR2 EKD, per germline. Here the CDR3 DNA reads TGTGCCTGTGACACGGTATCGCTGGGGGATACGGGGACCGATAAACTCATCTTT. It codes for CACDTVSLGDTGTDKLIF.

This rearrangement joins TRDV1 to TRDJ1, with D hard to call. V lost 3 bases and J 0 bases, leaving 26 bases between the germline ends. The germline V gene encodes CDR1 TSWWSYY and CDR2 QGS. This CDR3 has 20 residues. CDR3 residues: CALGDLPKPPQSRYTDKLIF. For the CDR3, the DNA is TGTGCTCTTGGGGACCTCCCTAAACCCCCCCAGAGCCGGTACACCGATAAACTCATCTTT.

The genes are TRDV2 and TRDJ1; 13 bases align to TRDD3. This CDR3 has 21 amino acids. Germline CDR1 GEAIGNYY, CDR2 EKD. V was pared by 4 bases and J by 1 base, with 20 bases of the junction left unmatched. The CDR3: CACDIIPSTGGYAPCTDKLIF. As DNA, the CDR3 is TGTGCCTGTGATATTATTCCGAGTACTGGGGGATACGCCCCGTGCACCGATAAACTCATCTTT.

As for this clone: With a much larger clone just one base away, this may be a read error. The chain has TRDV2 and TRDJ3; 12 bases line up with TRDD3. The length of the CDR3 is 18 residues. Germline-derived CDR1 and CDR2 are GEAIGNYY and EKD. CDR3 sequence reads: CACDTVLGDTWDTRHMFF. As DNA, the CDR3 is TGTGCCTGTGACACCGTACTGGGGGATACCTGGGACACCCGACACATGTTTTTC.

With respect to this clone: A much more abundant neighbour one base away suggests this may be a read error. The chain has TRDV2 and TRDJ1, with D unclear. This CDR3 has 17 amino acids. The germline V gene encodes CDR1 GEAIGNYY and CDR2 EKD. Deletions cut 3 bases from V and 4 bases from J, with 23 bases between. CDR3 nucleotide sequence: TGTGCCTGTGACTCCACTACCCCCGGTTCTGCAGGCGATAAACTCATCTTT. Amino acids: CACDSTTPGSAGDKLIF.

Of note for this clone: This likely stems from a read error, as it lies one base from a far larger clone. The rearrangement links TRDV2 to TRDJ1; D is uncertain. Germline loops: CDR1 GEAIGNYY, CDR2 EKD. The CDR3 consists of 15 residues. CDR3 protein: CACGTVSLHTDKLIF. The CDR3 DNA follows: TGTGCCTGTGGCACCGTCTCCCTCCACACCGATAAACTCATCTTT.

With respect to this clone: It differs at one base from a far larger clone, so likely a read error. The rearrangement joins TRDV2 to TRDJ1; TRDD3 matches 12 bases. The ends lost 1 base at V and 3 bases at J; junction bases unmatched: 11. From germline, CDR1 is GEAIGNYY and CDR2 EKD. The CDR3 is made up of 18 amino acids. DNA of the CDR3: TGTGCCTGTGACACTCTGGGGGATACGCGGGTGGTGTCCGATAAACTCATCTTT. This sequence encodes CACDTLGDTRVVSDKLIF.

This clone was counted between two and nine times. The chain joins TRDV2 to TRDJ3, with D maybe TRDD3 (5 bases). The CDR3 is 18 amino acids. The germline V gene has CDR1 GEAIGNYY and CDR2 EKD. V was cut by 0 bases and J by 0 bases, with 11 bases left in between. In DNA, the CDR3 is TGTGCCTGTGACACCGTGGGGAACAGCTCCTGGGACACCCGACAGATGTTTTTC. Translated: CACDTVGNSSWDTRQMFF.

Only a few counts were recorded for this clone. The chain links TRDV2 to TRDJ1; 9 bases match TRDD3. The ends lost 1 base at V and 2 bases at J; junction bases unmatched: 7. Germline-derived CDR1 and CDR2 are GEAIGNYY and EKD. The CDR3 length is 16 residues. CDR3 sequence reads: CACDTLTGGQTDKLIF. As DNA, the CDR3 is TGTGCCTGTGACACGCTGACTGGGGGACAGACCGATAAACTCATCTTT.

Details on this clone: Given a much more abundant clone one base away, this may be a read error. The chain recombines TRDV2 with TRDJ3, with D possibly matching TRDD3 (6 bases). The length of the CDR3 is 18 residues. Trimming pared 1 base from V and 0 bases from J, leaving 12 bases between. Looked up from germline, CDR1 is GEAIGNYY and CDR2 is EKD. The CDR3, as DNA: TGTGCCTGTGACACGGCTGGGGCGAGCTCCTGGGACACCCGACAGATGTTTTTC. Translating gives CACDTAGASSWDTRQMFF.

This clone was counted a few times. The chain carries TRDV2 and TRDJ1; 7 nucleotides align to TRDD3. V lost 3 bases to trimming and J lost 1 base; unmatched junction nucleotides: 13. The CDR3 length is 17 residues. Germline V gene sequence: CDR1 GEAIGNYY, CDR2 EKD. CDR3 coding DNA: TGTGCCTGTGACTCTATACTGGGGCCGACTTCCACCGATAAACTCATCTTT. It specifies CACDSILGPTSTDKLIF.

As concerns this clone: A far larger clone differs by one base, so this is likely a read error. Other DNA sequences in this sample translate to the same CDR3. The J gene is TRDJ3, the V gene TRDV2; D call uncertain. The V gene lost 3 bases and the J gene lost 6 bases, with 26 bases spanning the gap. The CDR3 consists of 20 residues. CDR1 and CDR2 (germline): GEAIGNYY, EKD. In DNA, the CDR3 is TGTGCCTGTGACCGGACCCCTCTTTCCGGGGCACTGATGGACACCCGACAGATGTTTTTC. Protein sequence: CACDRTPLSGALMDTRQMFF.

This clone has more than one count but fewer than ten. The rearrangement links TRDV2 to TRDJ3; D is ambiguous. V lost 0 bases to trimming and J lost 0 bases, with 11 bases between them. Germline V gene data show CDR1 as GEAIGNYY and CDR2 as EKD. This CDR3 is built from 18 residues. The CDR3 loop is CACDTIGASSWDTRQMFF. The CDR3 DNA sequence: TGTGCCTGTGACACCATAGGGGCAAGCTCCTGGGACACCCGACAGATGTTTTTC.

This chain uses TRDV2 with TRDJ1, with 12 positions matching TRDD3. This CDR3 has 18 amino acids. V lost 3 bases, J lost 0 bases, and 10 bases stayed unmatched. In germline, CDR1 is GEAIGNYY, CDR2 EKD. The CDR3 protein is CACDSVTGGYPHTDKLIF. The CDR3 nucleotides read TGTGCCTGTGACTCTGTTACTGGGGGATACCCCCACACCGATAAACTCATCTTT.

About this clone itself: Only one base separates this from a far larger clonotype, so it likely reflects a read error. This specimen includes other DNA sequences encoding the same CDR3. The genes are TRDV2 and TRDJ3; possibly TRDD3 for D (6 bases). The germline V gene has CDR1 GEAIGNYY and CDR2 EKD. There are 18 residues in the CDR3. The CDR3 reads CACDTAGISSWDTRQMFF. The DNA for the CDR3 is TGTGCCTGTGACACCGCGGGGATTAGCTCCTGGGACACCCGACAAATGTTTTTC.